The present entry profiles one TCR beta chain with its context. This sample stems from a study of blood T cell repertoires in COVID-19. Produced via immunoSEQ multiplex PCR; TCRdb's table is partial and in-frame only. This table holds 150,000 to 180,000 clones, 80% to 90% found once. This CDR3 is built from 14 residues. Germline loops: CDR1 SGHTA, CDR2 FQGNSA. With 0 bases removed from V and 4 bases from J, the gap between germline ends came to 6 bases. J is TRBJ2-2 and V is TRBV7-2; tentative D call: TRBD1 (6 bases). The sequence came from a man in his fifties who had recovered from COVID-19. Source material: PBMCs or T cells enriched from blood (not recorded which). CDR3 in amino acids: CASSLARGTGELFF. The CDR3, as DNA: TGTGCCAGCAGCTTAGCCAGGGGCACCGGGGAGCTGTTTTTT.